In this sample, the clone carrying this TCR beta chain turned up a few times. Its target is not known. These data come from a study of T cells after yellow fever vaccination. Study results and caveats: Clonotypes found in both CD4 and CD8 compartments made up a small share. Re-detected after boosting: most primary clones, around 97% of CD4 and under 90% of CD8. Weaker, the secondary response had a peak occurring faster, on day 5 versus 15.

Germline values: CDR1 MNHEY, CDR2 SMNVEV (reference sequence). The CDR3 loop spans 12 amino acids. V lost 3 bases, J lost 11 bases, and 13 bases lay in between. By 5'RACE template switching, TCR cDNA was produced, with a universal primer site and UMIs added in the process. TCRdb itself ran the 5' RACE reads through MiXCR, one entry per CDR3 protein. The data show a few hundred thousand distinct CDR3 sequences, around 7.3% seen once. The sequence was collected from a man aged 18 to 29 who received the YFV17D yellow fever vaccine. Here the sequenced sample was PBMCs, taken 45 days after the first yellow fever vaccination. V is TRBV27 and J is TRBJ1-1; D remains ambiguous. CDR3 sequence (DNA): TGTGCCAGCAGTTTGCCCGGGATTAGGGCTTTCTTT. This sequence encodes CASSLPGIRAFF.